This entry is about one TCR beta chain. A single record per CDR3 protein comes from TCRdb applying MiXCR to the PCR reads. Among over 70,000 distinct CDR3 sequences listed, roughly 51% were seen once. The data belong to a study of CDR3 diversity in severe acne. V was trimmed by 0 bases and J by 1 base, leaving 23 bases between them. Germline V gives CDR1 GTSNPN, CDR2 SVGIG (reference sequence). The CDR3 has 19 amino acids. Sequencing was performed on blood. V gene TRBV30 combines with J gene TRBJ2-3, with D perhaps matching TRBD2 (6 bases). The receptor comes from a male donor in good health, without acne. The CDR3, as DNA: TGTGCCTGGAGTGTCTGGGTTGTAGGGGCTAGCGCCGGCACAGATACGCAGTATTTT. It encodes CAWSVWVVGASAGTDTQYF.